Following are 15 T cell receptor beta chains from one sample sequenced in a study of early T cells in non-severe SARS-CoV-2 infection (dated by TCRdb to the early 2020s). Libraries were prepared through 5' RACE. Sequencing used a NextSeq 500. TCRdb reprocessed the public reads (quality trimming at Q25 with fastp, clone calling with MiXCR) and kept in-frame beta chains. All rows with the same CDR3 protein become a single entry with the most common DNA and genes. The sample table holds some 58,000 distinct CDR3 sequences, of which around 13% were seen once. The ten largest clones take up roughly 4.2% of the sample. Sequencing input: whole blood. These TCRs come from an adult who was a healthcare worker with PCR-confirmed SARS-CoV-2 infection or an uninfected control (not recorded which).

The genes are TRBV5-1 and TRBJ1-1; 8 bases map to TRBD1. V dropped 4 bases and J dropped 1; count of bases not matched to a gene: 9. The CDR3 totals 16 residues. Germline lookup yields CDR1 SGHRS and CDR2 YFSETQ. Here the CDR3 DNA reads TGCGCCAGCAGCACTTCAGGGGGCGTAAAGAACACTGAAGCTTTCTTT. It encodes CASSTSGGVKNTEAFF.

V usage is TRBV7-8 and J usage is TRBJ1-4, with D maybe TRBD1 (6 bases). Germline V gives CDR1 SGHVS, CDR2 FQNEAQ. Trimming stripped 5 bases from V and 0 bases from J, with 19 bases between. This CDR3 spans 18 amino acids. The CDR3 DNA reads TGTGCCAGCAGCCTCTGGACAGCCAAAGTTGCAACTAATGAAAAACTGTTTTTT. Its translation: CASSLWTAKVATNEKLFF.

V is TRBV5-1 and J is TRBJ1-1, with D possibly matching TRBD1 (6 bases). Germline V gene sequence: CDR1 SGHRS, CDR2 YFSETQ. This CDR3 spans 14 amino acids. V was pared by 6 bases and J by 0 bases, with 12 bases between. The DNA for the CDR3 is TGCGCCAGCACGACAGGCACCTTGAACACTGAAGCTTTCTTT. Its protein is CASTTGTLNTEAFF.

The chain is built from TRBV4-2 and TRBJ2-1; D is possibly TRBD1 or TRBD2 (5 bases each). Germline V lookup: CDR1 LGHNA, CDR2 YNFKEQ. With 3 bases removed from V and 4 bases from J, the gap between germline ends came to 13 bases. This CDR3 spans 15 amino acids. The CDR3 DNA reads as TGTGCCAGCAGCCAGGGGGATTCCTTTTACAATGAGCAGTTCTTC. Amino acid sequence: CASSQGDSFYNEQFF.

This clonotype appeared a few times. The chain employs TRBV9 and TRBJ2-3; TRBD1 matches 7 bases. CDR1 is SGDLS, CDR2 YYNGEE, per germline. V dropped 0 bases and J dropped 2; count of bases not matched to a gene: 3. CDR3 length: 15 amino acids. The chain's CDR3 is CASSVGGGHTDTQYF. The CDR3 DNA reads TGTGCCAGCAGCGTAGGAGGGGGCCACACAGATACGCAGTATTTT.

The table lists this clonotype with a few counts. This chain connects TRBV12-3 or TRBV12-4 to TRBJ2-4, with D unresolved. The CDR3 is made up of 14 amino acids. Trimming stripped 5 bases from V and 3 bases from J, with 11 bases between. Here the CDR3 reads CASSQGLGKNIQYF. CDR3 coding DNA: TGTGCCAGCAGTCAAGGGTTAGGCAAAAACATTCAGTACTTC.

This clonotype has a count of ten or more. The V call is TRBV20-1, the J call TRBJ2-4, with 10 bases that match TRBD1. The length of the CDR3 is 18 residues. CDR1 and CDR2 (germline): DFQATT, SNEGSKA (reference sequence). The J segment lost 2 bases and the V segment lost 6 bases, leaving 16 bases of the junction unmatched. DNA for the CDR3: TGCAGTGCAGAACGGGACAGGGGCTCGGGTTTATCCAAAAACATTCAGTACTTC. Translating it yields CSAERDRGSGLSKNIQYF.

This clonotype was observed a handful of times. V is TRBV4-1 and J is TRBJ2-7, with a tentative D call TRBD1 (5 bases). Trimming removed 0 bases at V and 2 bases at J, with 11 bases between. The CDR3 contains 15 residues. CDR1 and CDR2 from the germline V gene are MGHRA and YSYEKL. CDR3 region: CASSQEWGHTYEQYF. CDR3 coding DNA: TGCGCCAGCAGCCAAGAGTGGGGCCATACCTACGAGCAGTACTTC.

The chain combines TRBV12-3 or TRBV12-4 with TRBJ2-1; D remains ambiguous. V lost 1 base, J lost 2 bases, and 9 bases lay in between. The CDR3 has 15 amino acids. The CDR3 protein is CASSLVGGAYNEQFF. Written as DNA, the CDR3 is TGTGCCAGCAGTTTAGTCGGCGGCGCCTACAATGAGCAGTTCTTC.

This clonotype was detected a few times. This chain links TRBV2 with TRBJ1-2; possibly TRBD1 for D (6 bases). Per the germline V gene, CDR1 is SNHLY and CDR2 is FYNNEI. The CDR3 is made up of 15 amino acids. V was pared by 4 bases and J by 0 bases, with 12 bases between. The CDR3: CASSVLRGSNYGYTF. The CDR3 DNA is TGTGCCAGCAGTGTGTTAAGGGGGTCTAACTATGGCTACACCTTC.

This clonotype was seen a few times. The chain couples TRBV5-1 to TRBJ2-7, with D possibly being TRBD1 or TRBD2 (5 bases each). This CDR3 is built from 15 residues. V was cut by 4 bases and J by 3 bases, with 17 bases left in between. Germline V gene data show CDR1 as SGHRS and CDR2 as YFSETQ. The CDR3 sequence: CASSEGPTENYEQYF. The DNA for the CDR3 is TGCGCCAGCAGCGAGGGACCCACGGAGAACTACGAGCAGTACTTC.

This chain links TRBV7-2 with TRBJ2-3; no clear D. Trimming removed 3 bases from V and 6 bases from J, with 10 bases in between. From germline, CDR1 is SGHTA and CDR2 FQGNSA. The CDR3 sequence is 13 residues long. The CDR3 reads CASSLSNLDTQYF. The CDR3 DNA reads TGTGCCAGCAGCTTGTCGAATCTGGATACGCAGTATTTT.

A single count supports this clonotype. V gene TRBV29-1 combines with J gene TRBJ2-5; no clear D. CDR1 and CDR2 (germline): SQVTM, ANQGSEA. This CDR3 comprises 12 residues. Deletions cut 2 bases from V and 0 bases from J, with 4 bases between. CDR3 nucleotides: TGCAGCGTTGAATCGGACCAAGAGACCCAGTACTTC. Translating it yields CSVESDQETQYF.

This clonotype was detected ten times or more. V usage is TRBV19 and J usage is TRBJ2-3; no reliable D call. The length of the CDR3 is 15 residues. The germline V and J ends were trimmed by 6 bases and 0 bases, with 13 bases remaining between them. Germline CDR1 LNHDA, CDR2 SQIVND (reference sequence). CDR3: CASSRTGSSTDTQYF. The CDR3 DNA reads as TGTGCCAGTAGCCGCACCGGGTCCAGCACAGATACGCAGTATTTT.

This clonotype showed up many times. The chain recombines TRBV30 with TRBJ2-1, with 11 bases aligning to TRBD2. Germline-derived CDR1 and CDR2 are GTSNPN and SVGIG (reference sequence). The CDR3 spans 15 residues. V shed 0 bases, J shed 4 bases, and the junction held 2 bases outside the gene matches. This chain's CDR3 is CAWSVLAGEYNEQFF. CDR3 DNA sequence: TGTGCCTGGAGTGTACTAGCGGGGGAGTACAATGAGCAGTTCTTC. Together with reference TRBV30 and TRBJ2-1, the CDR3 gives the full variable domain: SQTIHQWPATLVQPVGSPLSLECTVEGTSNPNLYWYRQAAGRGLQLLFYSVGIGQISSEVPQNLSASRPQDRQFILSSKKLLLSDSGFYLCAWSVLAGEYNEQFFGPGTRLTVL.